A selection of T cell receptor beta chains follows, all from one sample in a study of blood T cell repertoires in COVID-19. Libraries were prepared by immunoSEQ multiplex PCR; TCRdb keeps only in-frame clonotypes and omits some of them. Altogether approximately 270,000 clones are present, about 85% being singletons, with the ten largest covering 0.75% to 0.95%. The specimen sequenced was peripheral blood. These TCRs come from a human donor with COVID-19, enrolled during active disease. The donor label of this sample is uncertain. Each CDR3 is given with its conserved first and last residue. A D gene is named only where the DNA matches it firmly. Size tells how often a clone was seen (once, few, many) or the class of an expanded clone, and some rows leave it out.

>TRBD1|TRBV3-1/TRBV3-2|TRBJ1-4|.
TGTGCCAGCAGCAACCCACAGGGGGGGAATGAAAAACTGTTTTTT
CASSNPQGGNEKLFF
>.|TRBV12-3/TRBV12-4|TRBJ1-1|few
TGTGCCAGCAGCCGGTTGATTGAAGCTTTCTTT
CASSRLIEAFF
>.|TRBV6-1|TRBJ1-5|.
TGTGCCAGCAGTGAAAGGGGAAGCAATCAGCCCCAGCATTTT
CASSERGSNQPQHF
>TRBD2|TRBV19|TRBJ2-5|.
TGTGCCAGTAGCAGCCCCTCCCGGACTAGCGGGAGTTTCAGAGAGACCCAGTACTTC
CASSSPSRTSGSFRETQYF
>.|TRBV6-1|TRBJ1-2|.
TGTGCCAGCAGTGAACAGGGTCTTGAATATGGCTACACCTTC
CASSEQGLEYGYTF
>TRBD1|TRBV9|TRBJ1-1|.
TGTGCCAGCAGCCCCCACAGGGGGAAGGACACTGAAGCTTTCTTT
CASSPHRGKDTEAFF
>TRBD1|TRBV19|TRBJ1-4|.
TGTGCCAGTTTAACTACGGGACAGGGTGGAAATGAAAAACTGTTTTTT
CASLTTGQGGNEKLFF
>.|TRBV3-1/TRBV3-2|TRBJ2-7|.
TGTGCCAGCAGCCAAGATCGGGCGCGGGCTTCCTCCTACGAGCAGTACTTC
CASSQDRARASSYEQYF
>TRBD2|TRBV6-5|TRBJ2-7|.
TGTGCCAGCAGTTGGACTAGCGGGGGCTCCTACGAGCAGTACTTC
CASSWTSGGSYEQYF
>.|TRBV2|TRBJ1-2|.
TGTGCCAGCAGCGCAGACTTTTCTCGGGGCTACACCTTC
CASSADFSRGYTF
>.|TRBV5-1|TRBJ1-5|.
TGCGCCAGCAGCTTGTGGGGAGTGGATCAGCCCCAGCATTTT
CASSLWGVDQPQHF
>TRBD1|TRBV3-1/TRBV3-2|TRBJ1-2|.
TGTGCCAGCAGCCAAGATGGGACAGATGGCTACACCTTC
CASSQDGTDGYTF
>TRBD1|TRBV29-1|TRBJ1-1|.
TGCAGCGTTGCGGACAGGGGGCGATTGATTCAAGCTTTCTTT
CSVADRGRLIQAFF
>.|TRBV5-1|TRBJ1-2|once
TGCGCCAGCAGGACCGCATTAGGGGCGAACTATGGCTACACCTTC
CASRTALGANYGYTF
>.|TRBV6-5|TRBJ1-5|.
TGTGCCAGCAGTTACTCGGGACATGGAGGTCAGCCCCAGCATTTT
CASSYSGHGGQPQHF
>TRBD2|TRBV11-2|TRBJ2-7|.
TGTGCCAGCAGCCCGGGACTATCCTACGAGCAGTACTTC
CASSPGLSYEQYF
>.|TRBV2|TRBJ1-4|.
TGTGCCAGCAAGACCCGGGTTCCCTCCGCAACTAATGAAAAACTGTTTTTT
CASKTRVPSATNEKLFF
>.|TRBV5-6|TRBJ1-1|.
TGTGCCAGCAGCCCTACCTTTGCCCTGAACACTGAAGCTTTCTTT
CASSPTFALNTEAFF
>TRBD2|TRBV14|TRBJ2-7|.
TGTGCCAGCAGCCAAGGGGCCGGGACTAGCGGCTACGAGCAGTACTTC
CASSQGAGTSGYEQYF
>TRBD2|TRBV6-5|TRBJ2-1|.
TGTGCCAGCAGTCCCCGACTAGCGGGAACGCATGAGCAGTTCTTC
CASSPRLAGTHEQFF
>.|TRBV6-4|TRBJ1-2|once
TGTGCCAGCAGTGACTCTTCGGGGGTAGATGGCTACACCTTC
CASSDSSGVDGYTF
>TRBD1|TRBV18|TRBJ1-1|.
TGTGCCAGCTCACGGAATGGACAGGAAGCGGACACTGAAGCTTTCTTT
CASSRNGQEADTEAFF
>.|TRBV27|TRBJ1-5|.
TGTGCCAGCAGTCGAGAGGGGGAGAGTCAGCCCCAGCATTTT
CASSREGESQPQHF
>TRBD1|TRBV5-4|TRBJ1-6|.
TGTGCCAGCAGCTTGGGAACAGGGGAGGCTAACAATTCACCCCTCCACTTT
CASSLGTGEANNSPLHF
>.|TRBV24-1|TRBJ1-5|once
TGTGCCACCAGTGACTCTTACAATCAGCCCCAGCATTTT
CATSDSYNQPQHF
>.|TRBV4-1|TRBJ1-2|.
TGCGCCAGCAGCCAAAGGGGCCTTGCAGGCTACACCTTC
CASSQRGLAGYTF
>TRBD1|TRBV6-2/TRBV6-3|TRBJ1-1|.
TGTGCCAGCAGTCCCGGGGACAGAGACACTGAAGCTTTCTTT
CASSPGDRDTEAFF
>.|TRBV7-9|TRBJ2-5|.
TGTGCCAGCAGCCCCCCGGGTACGGAACAAGAGACCCAGTACTTC
CASSPPGTEQETQYF
>.|TRBV7-9|TRBJ1-1|.
TGTGCCAGCAGCTTAAGTGAGAATATGAACACTGAAGCTTTCTTT
CASSLSENMNTEAFF
>.|TRBV12-3/TRBV12-4|TRBJ1-5|.
TGTGCCAGCAGTTTCCTCGGTCAGCCCCAGCATTTT
CASSFLGQPQHF
>.|TRBV5-6|TRBJ1-2|.
TGTGCCAGCAGCTCCTTATATGGCGAGCGGAACTATGGCTACACCTTC
CASSSLYGERNYGYTF
>.|TRBV19|TRBJ2-7|.
TGTGCCAGTAGTATAGAGGCCAGGGGTTACGAGCAGTACTTC
CASSIEARGYEQYF
>.|TRBV2|TRBJ1-2|.
TGTGCCAGCAGTCCCTATTCTCGTCTCGGGTACACCTTC
CASSPYSRLGYTF
>.|TRBV6-5|TRBJ1-5|.
TGTGCCAGCAGTTACCAAGGGAGGGCAGGCCAGCCCCAGCATTTT
CASSYQGRAGQPQHF
>TRBD2|TRBV27|TRBJ2-3|few
TGTGCCAGCAGGAGAGCGGGAGCAGATACGCAGTATTTT
CASRRAGADTQYF
>TRBD1|TRBV18|TRBJ1-1|once
TGTGCCAGCTCACCGAGAGGCCAGGGGGACACTGAAGCTTTCTTT
CASSPRGQGDTEAFF
>.|TRBV7-9|TRBJ1-1|.
TGTGCCAGCCTCAAAGGGACAATGAACACTGAAGCTTTCTTT
CASLKGTMNTEAFF
>TRBD1|TRBV6-5|TRBJ2-7|.
TGTGCCAGCAGGACGGCAGGGGGCCTGGGAGAGCAGTACTTC
CASRTAGGLGEQYF
>TRBD1|TRBV29-1|TRBJ1-1|.
TGCAGCGTGGGGAAGACAGGGGGGATTGAAGCTTTCTTT
CSVGKTGGIEAFF
>.|TRBV7-9|TRBJ2-7|.
TGTGCCAGCAGCTTTGCGTACGAGCAGTACTTC
CASSFAYEQYF
>.|TRBV6-4|TRBJ2-2|.
TGTGCCAGCAGGAGGATTACGAACACCGGGGAGCTGTTTTTT
CASRRITNTGELFF
>.|TRBV11-3|TRBJ2-2|.
TGTGCCAGCAGCTTAGCCCTAACGAACACCGGGGAGCTGTTTTTT
CASSLALTNTGELFF
>.|TRBV11-2|TRBJ2-1|.
TGTGCCAGCAGCCCGAACCTCTCGGGGCAGTTCTTC
CASSPNLSGQFF
>TRBD1|TRBV7-3|TRBJ2-7|.
TGTGCCAGCAGCTTAGCGGGACAGGCGAGAGAGCAGTACTTC
CASSLAGQAREQYF
>.|TRBV7-9|TRBJ1-1|.
TGTGCCAGCAGCTTACCCCAGGGGAGGGAAATGGGTATAGCTTTCTTT
CASSLPQGREMGIAFF
>.|TRBV28|TRBJ1-5|.
TGTGCCAGCAGTTTCCCGATTGAGGGGGGCGGGAGTCAGCCCCAGCATTTT
CASSFPIEGGGSQPQHF
>.|TRBV2|TRBJ2-7|few
TGTGCCAGCAAAGCGGACGGATTCTACGAGCAGTACTTC
CASKADGFYEQYF
>.|TRBV7-3|TRBJ1-1|.
TGTGCCAGCAGCCCCAGCGGGGGGAACACTGAAGCTTTCTTT
CASSPSGGNTEAFF
>.|TRBV5-1|TRBJ1-2|.
TGCGCCAGCAGCTCTACCGGGACTGCTAACTATGGCTACACCTTC
CASSSTGTANYGYTF
>TRBD1|TRBV5-1|TRBJ2-5|.
TGCGCCAGCAGCGTAGGGACAGGGGCAGAGACCCAGTACTTC
CASSVGTGAETQYF
>TRBD1|TRBV28|TRBJ2-2|.
TGTGCCAGCAGTTTAATCGGGACAGCGAACACCGGGGAGCTGTTTTTT
CASSLIGTANTGELFF
>.|TRBV29-1|TRBJ2-1|.
TGCAGCGTGCGGGACAGCCGATACAATGAGCAGTTCTTC
CSVRDSRYNEQFF
>TRBD1|TRBV29-1|TRBJ1-1|.
TGCAGCGTTTCGGACAGGGTGAACACTGAAGCTTTCTTT
CSVSDRVNTEAFF
>TRBD2|TRBV7-2|TRBJ2-5|.
TGTGCCAGCAGCTTAGTAGGCGCGGGAGGTCGAGAGACCCAGTACTTC
CASSLVGAGGRETQYF
>.|TRBV12-3/TRBV12-4|TRBJ1-4|.
TGTGCCAGCAGTTTTCTCCTCGGTGAAAAACTGTTTTTT
CASSFLLGEKLFF
>.|TRBV5-1|TRBJ1-2|.
TGCGCCAGCAGCTTGGATCAGGGGCACTATGGCTACACCTTC
CASSLDQGHYGYTF
>.|TRBV30|TRBJ1-1|.
TGTGCCTGGAGCGGATCGGGACAAAAAGCTTTCTTT
CAWSGSGQKAFF
>TRBD2|TRBV11-2|TRBJ2-3|.
TGTGCCAGCAGCTCTAGACTAGCGCGAGGCACAGATACGCAGTATTTT
CASSSRLARGTDTQYF